These T cell receptor beta chains were read from a single sample in a study of long-term antiretroviral therapy in people with HIV. TCRdb keeps only in-frame clones here, not all; method: immunoSEQ multiplex PCR. The table includes 33,000 or so clones, roughly 82% detected once. The source material was unsorted PBMCs, sampled 0.3 years after starting antiretroviral therapy. The receptor set was obtained from a man in his late teens or twenties with HIV. Both conserved end residues are part of each CDR3. D genes are given only for firm matches. Clone size appears in some rows only: once, few, many, or a class for an expanded clone.

v_gene	d_gene	abundance	j_gene	CDR3aa	CDR3nt
TRBV7-7	-	-	TRBJ2-3	CASSRPRSSTDTQYF	TGTGCTAGCAGCCGGCCTAGGTCTAGCACAGATACGCAGTATTTT
TRBV7-2	-	-	TRBJ1-2	CASSLQGPNYGYTF	TGTGCCAGCAGCTTACAAGGGCCCAACTATGGCTACACCTTC
TRBV6-5	TRBD2	once	TRBJ2-1	CASSRTSGGNEQFF	TGTGCCAGCAGCCGGACTAGCGGGGGCAATGAGCAGTTCTTC
TRBV4-3	-	large	TRBJ2-7	CASSQDGVGRGGEQYF	TGCGCCAGCAGCCAAGACGGGGTCGGGAGAGGCGGCGAGCAGTACTTC
TRBV18	-	-	TRBJ1-1	CASSPTAGDTEAFF	TGTGCCAGCTCACCTACTGCAGGGGACACTGAAGCTTTCTTT
TRBV30	TRBD1	-	TRBJ2-1	CAWSVGTDFEQFF	TGTGCCTGGAGTGTAGGGACAGACTTTGAGCAGTTCTTC
TRBV27	-	-	TRBJ2-7	CASAGPGGSYEQYF	TGTGCCAGCGCCGGGCCTGGGGGGTCCTACGAGCAGTACTTC
TRBV29-1	-	-	TRBJ2-3	CSVEDQTGSSDTQYF	TGCAGCGTTGAAGATCAAACAGGGTCCTCAGATACGCAGTATTTT
TRBV7-3	-	-	TRBJ2-7	CASSEDGHYEQYF	TGTGCCTCTTCCGAGGATGGGCACTACGAGCAGTACTTC
TRBV4-2	-	-	TRBJ2-5	CASSQDIMAIQETQYF	TGTGCCAGCAGCCAAGATATAATGGCGATACAAGAGACCCAGTACTTC
TRBV11-2	TRBD1	-	TRBJ2-7	CASSPNPRGLGHEQYF	TGTGCCAGCAGCCCGAATCCCAGGGGGCTTGGACACGAGCAGTACTTC
TRBV13	-	-	TRBJ2-1	CASSFPGEGNNEQFF	TGTGCCAGCAGCTTTCCGGGAGAAGGGAACAATGAGCAGTTCTTC
TRBV6-1	TRBD1	-	TRBJ2-1	CASRLGQGWNEQFF	TGTGCCAGCAGGCTAGGACAGGGTTGGAATGAGCAGTTCTTC
TRBV30	-	-	TRBJ2-7	CAWSDRAGEQYF	TGTGCCTGGAGTGACAGGGCGGGCGAGCAGTACTTC
TRBV2	-	-	TRBJ2-6	CASRAMVGGANVLTF	TGTGCCAGCAGGGCTATGGTAGGAGGGGCCAACGTCCTGACTTTC
TRBV5-1	-	-	TRBJ1-1	CASSLKGGWTEAFF	TGCGCCAGCAGCTTGAAGGGGGGTTGGACTGAAGCTTTCTTT
TRBV27	-	-	TRBJ2-4	CASSLSPNIQYF	TGTGCCAGCAGTTTATCCCCCAACATTCAGTACTTC
TRBV4-1	-	-	TRBJ1-1	CASSQVGGRYTEAFF	TGCGCCAGCAGCCAAGTTGGGGGGCGATACACTGAAGCTTTCTTT
TRBV11-2	-	few	TRBJ1-2	CASSLGGTHYGYTF	TGTGCCAGCAGCTTAGGGGGTACTCACTATGGCTACACCTTC
TRBV10-3	-	few	TRBJ2-7	CAIGVSYEQYF	TGTGCCATAGGGGTTTCCTACGAGCAGTACTTC
TRBV7-9	-	-	TRBJ1-2	CASSLAVHFRYGYTF	TGTGCCAGCAGCTTGGCCGTCCACTTTCGGTATGGCTACACCTTC
TRBV4-2	-	few	TRBJ2-2	CASSQGDGLTGELFF	TGTGCCAGCAGCCAAGGGGACGGGCTCACCGGGGAGCTGTTTTTT
TRBV5-1	-	few	TRBJ1-1	CASTTSINGGTEAFF	TGCGCCAGCACCACTTCTATAAACGGCGGCACTGAAGCTTTCTTT
TRBV6-1	-	-	TRBJ1-5	CASSERGNQPQHF	TGTGCCAGCAGTGAACGGGGTAATCAGCCCCAGCATTTT
TRBV18	-	-	TRBJ2-7	CASSPPYGGGEQYF	TGTGCCAGCTCACCACCGTATGGAGGAGGCGAGCAGTACTTC
TRBV29-1	-	once	TRBJ1-3	CSASSSGNTIYF	TGCAGCGCTTCGAGCTCTGGAAACACCATATATTTT
TRBV11-2	TRBD1	-	TRBJ2-5	CASSFPGQGETQYF	TGTGCCAGCAGCTTCCCCGGACAGGGGGAGACCCAGTACTTC
TRBV23-1	TRBD1	-	TRBJ1-1	CASSRKSRGRDTEAFF	TGCGCCAGCAGCCGAAAATCCAGGGGGCGAGATACTGAAGCTTTCTTT
TRBV14	-	-	TRBJ2-7	CASSQVAVGWHEQYF	TGTGCCAGCAGCCAAGTTGCCGTCGGGTGGCACGAGCAGTACTTC
TRBV30	-	-	TRBJ1-1	CAWSPGQYTEAFF	TGTGCCTGGAGTCCCGGACAGTACACTGAAGCTTTCTTT
TRBV7-2	TRBD1	-	TRBJ2-7	CASSLGQGDLYEQYF	TGTGCCAGCAGCTTAGGTCAGGGGGACCTTTACGAGCAGTACTTC
TRBV5-3	-	once	TRBJ2-2	CARSLRCPGELFF	TGTGCCAGAAGCTTAAGATGTCCCGGGGAGCTGTTTTTT
TRBV6-6	-	-	TRBJ2-7	CASSYRPPGENYEQYF	TGTGCCAGCAGTTACCGTCCCCCGGGGGAAAATTACGAGCAGTACTTC
TRBV7-9	-	-	TRBJ2-1	CASSLVGQPIYNEQFF	TGTGCCAGCAGCTTAGTCGGACAGCCGATATACAATGAGCAGTTCTTC
TRBV5-1	-	-	TRBJ2-7	CASSLVPGENSYEQYF	TGCGCCAGCAGCTTGGTGCCCGGGGAAAACAGCTACGAGCAGTACTTC
TRBV14	-	-	TRBJ2-1	CASSPEWTTHGQFF	TGTGCCAGCAGCCCGGAGTGGACCACGCATGGGCAGTTCTTC
TRBV5-1	-	few	TRBJ2-7	CATGRTAYEQYF	TGCGCCACCGGACGGACAGCCTACGAGCAGTACTTC
TRBV10-2	TRBD1	-	TRBJ1-2	CASSEPGQGHYGYTF	TGCGCCAGCAGTGAGCCAGGACAGGGACACTATGGCTACACCTTC
TRBV7-3	-	-	TRBJ2-2	CASSPQGSNTGELFF	TGTGCCAGCAGCCCCCAGGGCAGTAACACCGGGGAGCTGTTTTTT
TRBV7-2	-	few	TRBJ1-6	CASTLYWGGNSPLHF	TGTGCCAGCACCCTGTATTGGGGGGGGAATTCACCCCTCCACTTT
TRBV6-6	-	-	TRBJ2-5	CASSYTVETQYF	TGTGCCAGCAGTTACACGGTCGAGACCCAGTACTTC
TRBV7-9	-	-	TRBJ2-2	CASSTVVVVARGTGELFF	TGTGCCAGCAGCACCGTAGTGGTCGTGGCCCGGGGCACCGGGGAGCTGTTTTTT
TRBV5-8	-	-	TRBJ1-1	CASSLEQLEAFF	TGTGCCAGCAGCTTGGAACAGCTTGAAGCTTTCTTT
TRBV19	-	-	TRBJ1-5	CASSRTVFDNQPQHF	TGTGCCAGTAGTAGGACAGTTTTTGACAATCAGCCCCAGCATTTT
TRBV5-1	TRBD2	-	TRBJ2-1	CASSPGGLADNEQFF	TGCGCCAGCAGCCCGGGGGGACTAGCGGATAATGAGCAGTTCTTC
TRBV19	TRBD1	-	TRBJ1-5	CASSMGDRGFHQPQHF	TGTGCCAGTAGTATGGGGGACAGGGGTTTCCATCAGCCCCAGCATTTT
TRBV13	-	few	TRBJ1-5	CASSLGSNQPQHF	TGTGCCAGCAGCTTAGGGTCTAATCAGCCCCAGCATTTT
TRBV27	TRBD1	-	TRBJ1-5	CASSLQGLDGWPQHF	TGTGCCAGCAGTCTACAGGGGTTGGACGGGTGGCCCCAGCATTTT
TRBV5-1	TRBD2	-	TRBJ2-5	CASDSSGRTETQYF	TGCGCCAGCGATTCGAGCGGGAGGACGGAGACCCAGTACTTC
TRBV7-9	-	-	TRBJ2-5	CASSFWGETQYF	TGTGCCAGCAGCTTCTGGGGCGAGACCCAGTACTTC
TRBV7-9	-	-	TRBJ2-1	CASSPYRGVRSYNEQFF	TGTGCCAGCAGCCCCTATCGTGGGGTGAGAAGCTACAATGAGCAGTTCTTC
TRBV5-1	-	once	TRBJ2-3	CASSLGSGFKDTQYF	TGCGCCAGCAGCTTGGGCTCCGGGTTCAAGGATACGCAGTATTTT